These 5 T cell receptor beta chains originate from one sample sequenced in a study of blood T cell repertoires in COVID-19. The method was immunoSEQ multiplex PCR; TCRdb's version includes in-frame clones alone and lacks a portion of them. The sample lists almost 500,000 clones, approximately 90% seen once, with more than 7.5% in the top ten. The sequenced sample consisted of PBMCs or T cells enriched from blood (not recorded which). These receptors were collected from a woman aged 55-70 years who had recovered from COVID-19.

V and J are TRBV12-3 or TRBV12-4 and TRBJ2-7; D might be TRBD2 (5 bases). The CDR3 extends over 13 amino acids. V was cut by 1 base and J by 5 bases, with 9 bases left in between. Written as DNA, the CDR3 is TGTGCCAGCAGTTTAGGCCCCGGGGACGAGCAGTACGTC. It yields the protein CASSLGPGDEQYV.

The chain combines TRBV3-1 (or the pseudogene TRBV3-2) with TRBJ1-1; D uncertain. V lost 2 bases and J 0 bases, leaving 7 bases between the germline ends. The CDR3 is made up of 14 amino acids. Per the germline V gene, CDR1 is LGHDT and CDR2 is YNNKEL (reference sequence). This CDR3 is CASSQRGMNTEAFF. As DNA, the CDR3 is TGTGCCAGCAGCCAACGGGGAATGAACACTGAAGCTTTCTTT.

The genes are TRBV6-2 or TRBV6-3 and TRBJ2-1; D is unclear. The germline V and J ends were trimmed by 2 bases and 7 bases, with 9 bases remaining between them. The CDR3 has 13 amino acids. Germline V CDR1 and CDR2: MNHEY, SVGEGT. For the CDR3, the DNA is TGTGCCAGCAGTTACCCCGGTCGGAATGAGCAGTTCTTC. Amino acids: CASSYPGRNEQFF.

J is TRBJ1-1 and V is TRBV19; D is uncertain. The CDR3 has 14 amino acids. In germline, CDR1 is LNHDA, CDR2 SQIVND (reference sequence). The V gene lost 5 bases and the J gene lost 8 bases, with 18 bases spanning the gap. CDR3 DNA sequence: TGTGCCAGTAGTGATACCCGAGCCCTACCAGAAGCTTTCTTT. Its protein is CASSDTRALPEAFF.

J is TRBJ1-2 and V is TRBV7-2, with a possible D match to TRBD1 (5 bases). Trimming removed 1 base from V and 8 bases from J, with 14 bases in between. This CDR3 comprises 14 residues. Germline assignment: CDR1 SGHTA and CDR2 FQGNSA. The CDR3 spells CASSLEQVHRGYTF. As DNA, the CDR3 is TGTGCCAGCAGCTTAGAACAGGTGCATCGGGGCTACACCTTC.